Shown below are 17 T cell receptor beta chains from a single sample sequenced in a study of breast tumors, draining lymph nodes, adjacent tissues. One entry per CDR3 protein, called by TCRdb with MiXCR from the multiplex PCR reads. This table holds roughly 8,300 distinct CDR3 sequences, 40% to 55% found once. Sequencing was performed on tumor-adjacent breast tissue. The receptor set was obtained from a female donor with breast cancer. Some clones in this sample may be carry-over from other donors' samples.

This clonotype was counted many times. The chain is built from TRBV19 and TRBJ2-3; D ambiguous. This CDR3 is 15 amino acids long. V was pared by 4 bases and J by 4 bases, with 15 bases between. Germline CDR1 LNHDA, CDR2 SQIVND (reference sequence). CDR3 bases: TGTGCCAGTAGTAGCCTAGATGGAAGTTCAGATACGCAGTATTTT. Protein product: CASSSLDGSSDTQYF.

By share of the sample, this clonotype is medium-sized. The chain joins TRBV4-1 to TRBJ2-3; D is uncertain. The CDR3 has 15 amino acids. Germline V gene lookup returns CDR1 MGHRA and CDR2 YSYEKL. V was cut by 4 bases and J by 6 bases, with 17 bases left in between. The CDR3 loop is CASSRSAQARDTQYF. The CDR3 DNA is TGCGCCAGCAGCCGATCGGCGCAGGCGAGGGATACGCAGTATTTT.

The V gene is TRBV5-1, the J gene TRBJ2-3; D unclear. Germline CDR1 SGHRS, CDR2 YFSETQ. The germline V and J ends were trimmed by 0 bases and 0 bases, with 5 bases remaining between them. The CDR3 loop spans 14 amino acids. The CDR3 loop reads CASSLGGSTDTQYF. CDR3 in DNA: TGCGCCAGCAGCTTGGGAGGCAGCACAGATACGCAGTATTTT.

This clonotype is deemed medium-sized. The chain links TRBV5-1 to TRBJ2-7; D perhaps matches TRBD1 (6 bases). This CDR3 region has 15 residues. V lost 5 bases, J lost 3 bases, and 18 bases lay in between. Germline V gene data show CDR1 as SGHRS and CDR2 as YFSETQ. The CDR3: CASSHSGQPIYEQYF. CDR3 sequence (DNA): TGCGCCAGCAGTCATTCGGGACAACCCATCTACGAGCAGTACTTC.

This clonotype is medium-sized in the sample. This chain uses TRBV20-1 with TRBJ1-2; D gene unclear. Germline V gives CDR1 DFQATT, CDR2 SNEGSKA (reference sequence). The germline V and J ends were trimmed by 2 bases and 0 bases, with 4 bases remaining between them. The CDR3 extends over 12 amino acids. The CDR3 is CSARISNYGYTF. CDR3 nucleotide sequence: TGCAGTGCTAGAATTTCTAACTATGGCTACACCTTC.

The V gene is TRBV7-9, the J gene TRBJ2-7; 9 nucleotides agree with TRBD1. Germline V gives CDR1 SEHNR, CDR2 FQNEAQ (reference sequence). The CDR3 totals 15 residues. V was pared by 1 base and J by 5 bases, with 6 bases of the junction left unmatched. The CDR3 is CASSLVWDREDEQYF. The CDR3 bases are TGTGCCAGCAGCTTAGTATGGGACAGGGAGGACGAGCAGTACTTC.

This clonotype was counted once. Germline is not matched at one junction end, which may reflect a read error. V usage is TRBV15 and J usage is TRBJ1-3; 8 bases are shared with TRBD1. Germline V CDR1 and CDR2: LNHNV, YYDKDF (reference sequence). The CDR3 spans 15 residues. The CDR3 DNA is TGTGCCACCAGCAGCCAGGGGGCTTATGGAAACACCATGTATTTC. As protein: CATSSQGAYGNTMYF.

This chain links TRBV9 with TRBJ2-3; D unresolved. The V end lost 4 bases, the J end lost 4 bases, and 4 bases lay between the germline ends. The CDR3 is made up of 11 amino acids. Germline CDR1 reads SGDLS; CDR2 reads YYNGEE. The CDR3 reads CASSNPDTQYF. Here the CDR3 DNA reads TGTGCCAGCAGCAACCCAGATACGCAGTATTTT.

The V and J genes are TRBV9 and TRBJ2-1; D call uncertain. Germline CDR1 reads SGDLS; CDR2 reads YYNGEE. The CDR3 runs 18 residues. V was shortened by 0 bases and J by 7 bases, with 23 bases between the two germline ends. The CDR3 loop reads CASSVAGGQHPLGNEQFF. CDR3 nucleotides: TGTGCCAGCAGCGTAGCTGGTGGGCAGCACCCCCTGGGGAATGAGCAGTTCTTC.

In its sample, this clonotype is medium-sized (0.01 to 0.1%). In DNA form, the CDR3 reads TGCGCCAGCAGATTGAATCCGGACGCAGCCTACGAGCAGTACTTC. Translated, it gives CASRLNPDAAYEQYF. The V gene is TRBV5-1, the J gene TRBJ2-7, with D unclear. The CDR3 length is 15 residues. V lost 5 bases, J lost 2 bases, and 17 bases lay in between. The germline V gene has CDR1 SGHRS and CDR2 YFSETQ.

The CDR3 nucleotides read TGCGCCAGCAGCTTGGTCGGGGGGCTAGGCGGAGCCAAAAACATTCAGTACTTC. Protein product: CASSLVGGLGGAKNIQYF. This chain links TRBV5-1 with TRBJ2-4; D is possibly TRBD2 (7 bases). Deletions cut 0 bases from V and 0 bases from J, with 16 bases between. Germline CDR1 reads SGHRS; CDR2 reads YFSETQ. CDR3 length: 18 residues.

This clonotype is termed medium-sized. The genes are TRBV6-5 and TRBJ2-7; 11 nucleotides align to TRBD2. The CDR3 is made up of 12 amino acids. Unmatched junction bases numbered 5, after V lost 6 bases and J lost 10 bases. Per germline, CDR1 MNHEY and CDR2 SVGAGI. The CDR3 DNA reads as TGTGCCAGCAGCCGCACTAGCGGGAGACAGTACTTC. The encoded protein is CASSRTSGRQYF.

The chain is built from TRBV12-3 or TRBV12-4 and TRBJ2-1, with TRBD2 as a possible D gene (6 bases). Trimming cost V 3 bases and J 0 bases, with 9 bases left between them. CDR3 length equals 15 residues. CDR3 region: CASSLTGSSYNEQFF. The CDR3 DNA follows: TGTGCCAGCAGTTTGACCGGGAGCTCCTACAATGAGCAGTTCTTC.

In its sample, this clonotype is medium-sized (0.01 to 0.1%). The V and J genes are TRBV9 and TRBJ1-6; D not certain. Looked up from germline, CDR1 is SGDLS and CDR2 is YYNGEE. The CDR3 totals 13 residues. Trimming took 2 bases from V and 9 from J, leaving 9 bases between them. CDR3 loop: CASSVRVSSPLHF. DNA for the CDR3: TGTGCCAGCAGCGTGAGAGTCTCTTCACCCCTCCACTTT.

This clonotype is medium-sized in the sample. J is TRBJ2-1 and V is TRBV5-5, with TRBD1 matching 8 bases. With 4 bases clipped from V and 7 bases from J, the junction kept 4 bases outside the gene matches. The V gene's germline CDR1 is SGHKS and CDR2 YYEKEE (reference sequence). CDR3 size: 13 residues. CDR3 loop: CASSIRQGNEQFF. The DNA of the CDR3 is TGTGCCAGCAGCATCAGACAGGGGAATGAGCAGTTCTTC.

This rearrangement joins TRBV7-9 to TRBJ1-5; D is unclear. V dropped 4 bases and J dropped 4 bases, with 8 bases sitting between them. This CDR3 is 13 amino acids long. Germline loops: CDR1 SEHNR, CDR2 FQNEAQ (reference sequence). CDR3 DNA: TGTGCCAGCAGCTCGGCGCAGAATCAGCCCCAGCATTTT. It encodes CASSSAQNQPQHF.

This rearrangement joins TRBV10-3 to TRBJ1-5; no clear D gene. This CDR3 comprises 13 residues. The V gene's germline CDR1 is ENHRY and CDR2 SYGVKD. V dropped 4 bases and J dropped 4 bases, with 8 bases sitting between them. This CDR3 reads CAISVDKNQPQHF. The CDR3 bases are TGTGCCATCAGTGTCGATAAAAATCAGCCCCAGCATTTT.